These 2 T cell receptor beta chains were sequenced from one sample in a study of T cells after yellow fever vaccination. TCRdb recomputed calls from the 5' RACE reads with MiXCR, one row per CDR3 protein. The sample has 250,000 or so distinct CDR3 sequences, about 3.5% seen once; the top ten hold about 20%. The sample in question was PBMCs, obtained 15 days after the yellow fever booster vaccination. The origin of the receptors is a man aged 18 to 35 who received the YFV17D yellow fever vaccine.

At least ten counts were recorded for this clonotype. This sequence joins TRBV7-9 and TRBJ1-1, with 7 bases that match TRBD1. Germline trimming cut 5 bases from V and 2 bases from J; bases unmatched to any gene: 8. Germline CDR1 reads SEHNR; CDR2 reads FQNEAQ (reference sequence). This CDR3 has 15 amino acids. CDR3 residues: CASSRHRGGNTEAFF. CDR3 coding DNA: TGTGCCAGCAGCCGTCACAGGGGAGGTAACACTGAAGCTTTCTTT.

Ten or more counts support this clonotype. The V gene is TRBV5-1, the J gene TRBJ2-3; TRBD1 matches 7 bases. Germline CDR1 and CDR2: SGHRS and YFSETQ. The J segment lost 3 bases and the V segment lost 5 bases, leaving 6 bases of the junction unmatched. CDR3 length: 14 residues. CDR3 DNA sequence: TGCGCCAGCAGTGACAGGGCTAGGACAGATACGCAGTATTTT. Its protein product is CASSDRARTDTQYF.